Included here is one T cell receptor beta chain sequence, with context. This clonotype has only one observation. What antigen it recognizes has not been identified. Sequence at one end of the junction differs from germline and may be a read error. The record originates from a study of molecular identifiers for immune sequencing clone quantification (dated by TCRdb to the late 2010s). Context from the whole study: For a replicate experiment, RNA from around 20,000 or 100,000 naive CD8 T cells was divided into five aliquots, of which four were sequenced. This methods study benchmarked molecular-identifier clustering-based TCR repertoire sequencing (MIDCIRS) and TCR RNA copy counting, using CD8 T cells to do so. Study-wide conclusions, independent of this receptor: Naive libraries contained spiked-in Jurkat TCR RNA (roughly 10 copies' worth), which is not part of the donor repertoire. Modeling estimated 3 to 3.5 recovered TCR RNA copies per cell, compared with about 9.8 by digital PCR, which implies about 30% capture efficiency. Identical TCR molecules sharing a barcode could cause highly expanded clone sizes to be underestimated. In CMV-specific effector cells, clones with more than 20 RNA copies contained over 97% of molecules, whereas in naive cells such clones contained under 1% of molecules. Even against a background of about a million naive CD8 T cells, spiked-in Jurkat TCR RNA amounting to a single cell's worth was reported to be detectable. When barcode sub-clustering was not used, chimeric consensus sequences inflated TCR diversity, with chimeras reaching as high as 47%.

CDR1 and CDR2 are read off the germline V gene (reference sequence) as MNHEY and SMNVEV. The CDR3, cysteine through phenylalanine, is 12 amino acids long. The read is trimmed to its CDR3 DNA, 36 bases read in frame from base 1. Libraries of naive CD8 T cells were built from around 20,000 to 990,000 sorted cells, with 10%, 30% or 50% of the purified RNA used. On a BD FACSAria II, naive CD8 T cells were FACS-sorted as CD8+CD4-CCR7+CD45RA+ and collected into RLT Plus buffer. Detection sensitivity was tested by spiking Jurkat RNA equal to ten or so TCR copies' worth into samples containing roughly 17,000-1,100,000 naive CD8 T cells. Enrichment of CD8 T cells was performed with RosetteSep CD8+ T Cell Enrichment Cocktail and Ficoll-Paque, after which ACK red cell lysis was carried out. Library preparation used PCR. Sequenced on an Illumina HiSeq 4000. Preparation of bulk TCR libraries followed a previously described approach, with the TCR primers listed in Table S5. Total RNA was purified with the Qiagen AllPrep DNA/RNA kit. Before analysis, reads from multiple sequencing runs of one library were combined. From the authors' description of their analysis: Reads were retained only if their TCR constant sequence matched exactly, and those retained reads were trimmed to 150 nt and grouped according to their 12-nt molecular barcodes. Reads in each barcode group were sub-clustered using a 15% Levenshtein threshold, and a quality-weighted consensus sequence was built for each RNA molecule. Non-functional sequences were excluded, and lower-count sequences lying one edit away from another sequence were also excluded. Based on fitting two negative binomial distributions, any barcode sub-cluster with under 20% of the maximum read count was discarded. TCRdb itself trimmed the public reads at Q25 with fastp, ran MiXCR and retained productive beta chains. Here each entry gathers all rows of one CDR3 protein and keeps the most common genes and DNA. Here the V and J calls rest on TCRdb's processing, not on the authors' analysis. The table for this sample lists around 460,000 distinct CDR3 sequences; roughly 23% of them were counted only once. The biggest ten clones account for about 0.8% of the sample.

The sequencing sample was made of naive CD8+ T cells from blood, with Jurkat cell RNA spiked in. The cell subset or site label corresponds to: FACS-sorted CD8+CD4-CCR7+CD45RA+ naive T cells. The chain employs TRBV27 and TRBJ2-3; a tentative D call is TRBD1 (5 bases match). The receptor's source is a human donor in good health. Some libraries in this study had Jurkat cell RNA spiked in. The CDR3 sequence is CASSLTADTRYF. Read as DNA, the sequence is TGTGCCAGCAGCCTGACAGCAGATACGCGGTATTTT.